Following are 27 T cell receptor beta chains from one sample sequenced in a study of blood T cells in healthy people across ages. PCR was performed a second time for roughly 7 to 12 cycles using a sample-barcoded 5' primer and a J-beta primer mix. TCRdb ran MiXCR on the 5' RACE reads and lists one entry per CDR3 protein. The top ten hold 10% to 15% of the sample, which has hundreds of thousands of distinct CDR3 sequences, roughly 35% seen once. Sequences were obtained from blood. The receptor source for this set is a man in his late teens or twenties in good health.

This clonotype occurred a few times. The chain employs TRBV7-9 and TRBJ2-1; 10 bases map to TRBD1. The trim removed 5 bases at V and 8 bases at J, leaving 12 bases unmatched. The CDR3 contains 16 residues. The germline CDR1 and CDR2 sequences are SEHNR and FQNEAQ (reference sequence). The DNA for the CDR3 is TGTGCCAGCAGCCATCCGTGGGACAGGGGATGGCATGAGCAGTTCTTC. This translates into CASSHPWDRGWHEQFF.

This clonotype has ten or more counts. The genes are TRBV20-1 and TRBJ1-2; 7 nucleotides align to TRBD1. V was clipped by 6 bases and J by 3 bases; unmatched bases: 7. The CDR3 is made up of 13 amino acids. Germline CDR1 and CDR2: DFQATT and SNEGSKA (reference sequence). CDR3 sequence: CSAMTGRDYGYTF. CDR3 nucleotide sequence: TGCAGTGCAATGACAGGGAGGGACTATGGCTACACCTTC.

The chain combines TRBV6-6 with TRBJ2-1; no clear D. This CDR3 contains 12 residues. Germline V gives CDR1 MNHNY, CDR2 SVGAGI (reference sequence). Deletions cut 5 bases from V and 13 bases from J, with 15 bases between. The CDR3 loop is CASSRLQETQFF. CDR3 in DNA: TGTGCCAGCAGTAGGTTACAAGAGACCCAGTTCTTC.

J is TRBJ2-7 and V is TRBV4-1; D call uncertain. Germline assignment: CDR1 MGHRA and CDR2 YSYEKL. The CDR3 totals 13 residues. Trimming took off 8 bases at V and 2 bases at J, with 13 bases between the two ends. The chain's CDR3 is CASALDGAYEQYF. DNA of the CDR3: TGCGCCAGCGCCCTGGACGGAGCCTACGAGCAGTACTTC.

This chain joins TRBV7-9 and TRBJ2-3; the D is unclear. V lost 2 bases and J lost 6, with 9 bases in between. The CDR3 loop spans 13 amino acids. Germline CDR1 reads SEHNR; CDR2 reads FQNEAQ (reference sequence). DNA for the CDR3: TGTGCCAGCAGCTTAAGTTCGAGGGATACGCAGTATTTT. This gives the protein CASSLSSRDTQYF.

This clonotype came up many times. V usage is TRBV10-2 and J usage is TRBJ2-1; 7 bases are shared with TRBD1. The closer fit of TRBJ2-7 to the DNA end suggests the J call may be wrong. Germline loops: CDR1 WSHSY, CDR2 SAAADI. The CDR3 contains 19 residues. CDR3 in amino acids: CASRPGTDLTAYSYNEQYF. The CDR3 DNA reads TGCGCCAGCAGGCCCGGGACAGACCTGACCGCATACTCCTACAATGAGCAGTACTTC.

As concerns this clonotype: A much bigger clone sits one base away, suggesting this may be a read error. The chain uses TRBV12-3 or TRBV12-4 and TRBJ2-1, with TRBD1 identical over 9 bases. Trimming cost V 6 bases and J 0 bases; bases outside gene matches: 3. This CDR3 has 15 residues. CDR3 sequence reads: CASRSTGGSYNEQFF. The CDR3 DNA follows: TGTGCCAGCAGATCGACAGGGGGCTCCTACAATGAGCAGTTCTTC.

This clonotype was picked up a small number of times. DNA for the CDR3: TGTGCCAGCAGCCTCAAAAGCCGCCGGCTAGCGGGGGCGCCCACAGATACGCAGTATTTT. It yields the protein CASSLKSRRLAGAPTDTQYF. The chain is built from TRBV7-2 and TRBJ2-3; TRBD2 agrees at 10 bases. Germline values: CDR1 SGHTA, CDR2 FQGNSA. The CDR3 loop spans 20 amino acids. The ends lost 5 bases at V and 2 bases at J; junction bases unmatched: 19.

V and J are TRBV15 and TRBJ1-1, with 7 bases fitting TRBD1. CDR3 length: 12 amino acids. From germline, CDR1 is LNHNV and CDR2 YYDKDF (reference sequence). J was trimmed by 4 bases and V by 8 bases; bases with no gene match: 4. The chain's CDR3 is CATGQEFTEAFF. CDR3 bases: TGTGCCACCGGACAGGAGTTCACTGAAGCTTTCTTT.

The chain recombines TRBV12-3 or TRBV12-4 with TRBJ2-1; D is ambiguous. V dropped 3 bases and J dropped 4 bases, with 13 bases sitting between them. CDR3 length: 15 amino acids. The CDR3 loop is CASSLGRATYNEQFF. CDR3 in DNA: TGTGCCAGCAGTTTGGGTAGGGCTACTTACAATGAGCAGTTCTTC.

This clonotype showed up just a few times. The J gene is TRBJ2-3, the V gene TRBV5-1; D is possibly TRBD1 (6 bases). This CDR3 spans 13 amino acids. The V and J ends lost 3 bases and 4 bases respectively, with 9 bases between them. Germline V CDR1 and CDR2: SGHRS, YFSETQ. CDR3 coding DNA: TGCGCCAGCAGCTCTGAGGGGGCAGATACGCAGTATTTT. It translates to CASSSEGADTQYF.

This clonotype was seen more than once but under ten times. This chain joins TRBV12-3 or TRBV12-4 and TRBJ2-5, with 8 bases that match TRBD1. V dropped 5 bases and J dropped 11; count of bases not matched to a gene: 13. The CDR3 covers 14 residues. The CDR3: CASSGGTGPKGQYF. The CDR3 bases are TGTGCCAGCAGTGGGGGGACAGGACCAAAAGGGCAGTACTTC.

This clonotype was seen a handful of times. This chain links TRBV5-1 with TRBJ2-5; tentatively, D is TRBD1 (5 bases). Germline loops: CDR1 SGHRS, CDR2 YFSETQ. This CDR3 region has 13 residues. Trimming left V 0 bases short and J 9 bases short, with 12 bases between. The CDR3 DNA reads TGCGCCAGCAGCTTGGATGGGCTAGGGGCCCAGTACTTC. Its translation is CASSLDGLGAQYF.

The rearrangement joins TRBV6-1 to TRBJ2-1; 13 bases align to TRBD2. The CDR3 consists of 19 residues. J was trimmed by 5 bases and V by 5 bases; bases with no gene match: 15. Germline V gene data show CDR1 as MNHNS and CDR2 as SASEGT. The CDR3 DNA reads TGTGCCAGCAGTCCCGATACTAGCGGGGGGGCCCTTGCAAACAATGAGCAGTTCTTC. This codes for CASSPDTSGGALANNEQFF.

As regards this clonotype: A clone one base away is much larger, so this may be a read error. This chain joins TRBV20-1 and TRBJ2-1; TRBD1 is a possible D gene (5 bases). Germline CDR1 DFQATT, CDR2 SNEGSKA (reference sequence). The V end was cut by 3 bases, the J end by 13 bases, with 16 bases between. The CDR3 consists of 12 residues. The CDR3, as DNA: TGCAGTGCTAGTCCCCAGGGCGAAGCCCAGTTCTTC. Amino acid sequence: CSASPQGEAQFF.

This clonotype has a handful of counts. The chain carries TRBV10-3 and TRBJ1-2, with D tentatively TRBD1 (5 bases). CDR1 and CDR2 (germline): ENHRY, SYGVKD. CDR3 length equals 14 residues. The V gene lost 11 bases and the J gene lost 6 bases, with 22 bases spanning the gap. DNA for the CDR3: TGTGCCGCTTCGACGGGCAGGGCACTTAATGGCTACACCTTC. Amino acids: CAASTGRALNGYTF.

This clonotype was detected a few times. The V gene is TRBV6-2 or TRBV6-3, the J gene TRBJ1-2, with TRBD1 as a possible D gene (5 bases). CDR3 length: 15 residues. The V end was cut by 4 bases, the J end by 4 bases, with 16 bases between. Per the germline V gene, CDR1 is MNHEY and CDR2 is SVGEGT. CDR3: CASSSRSRDGYGYTF. The CDR3 bases are TGTGCCAGCAGTTCCCGGAGCAGGGACGGCTATGGCTACACCTTC.

This clonotype was observed a few times. The chain couples TRBV9 to TRBJ1-1, with D tentatively TRBD1 (5 bases). The CDR3 runs to 15 residues. The V gene's germline CDR1 is SGDLS and CDR2 YYNGEE. V was cut by 4 bases and J by 3 bases, with 16 bases left in between. CDR3 region: CASSQGAGRDTEAFF. The DNA for the CDR3 is TGTGCCAGCAGCCAGGGCGCAGGGCGGGACACTGAAGCTTTCTTT.

The rearrangement joins TRBV6-5 to TRBJ2-1, with a weak D call TRBD2 (6 bases). The germline V and J ends were trimmed by 8 bases and 8 bases, with 13 bases remaining between them. The CDR3 length is 12 residues. In germline, CDR1 is MNHEY, CDR2 SVGAGI. This chain's CDR3 is CASGSPGDEQFF. DNA for the CDR3: TGTGCCAGCGGCTCTCCGGGGGATGAGCAGTTCTTC.

This clonotype was found a few times. V gene TRBV27 combines with J gene TRBJ2-5; tentatively, D is TRBD1 or TRBD2 (7 bases each). With 3 bases removed from V and 11 bases from J, the gap between germline ends came to 22 bases. Germline CDR1 reads MNHEY; CDR2 reads SMNVEV (reference sequence). This CDR3 is built from 15 residues. DNA of the CDR3: TGTGCCAGCAGTTTGGGGGGGACAGCATCGCATGAGCAGTACTTC. Encoded protein: CASSLGGTASHEQYF.

CDR3 sequence: CSAYQGGTGNYGYTF. The CDR3 nucleotides are TGCAGTGCTTATCAGGGCGGAACCGGTAACTATGGCTACACCTTC. The genes are TRBV20-1 and TRBJ1-2; possibly TRBD1 for D (5 bases). Deletions cut 5 bases from V and 1 base from J, with 17 bases between. The CDR3 has 15 residues. CDR1 and CDR2 from the germline V gene are DFQATT and SNEGSKA (reference sequence).

This clonotype came up a few times. This chain joins TRBV20-1 and TRBJ1-2; 7 bases fit TRBD1. With V trimmed by 0 bases and J by 4 bases, 5 bases remained unmatched. The CDR3 covers 14 residues. Germline V lookup: CDR1 DFQATT, CDR2 SNEGSKA (reference sequence). The CDR3 DNA is TGCAGTGCTAGAGAAAACAGGGGACCCTATGGCTACACCTTC. It is translated as CSARENRGPYGYTF.

This clonotype has a count of ten or more. The CDR3: CASGFPGTGGYEQYF. As DNA, the CDR3 is TGTGCCAGCGGTTTTCCCGGGACAGGGGGTTACGAGCAGTACTTC. V gene TRBV7-6 combines with J gene TRBJ2-7; TRBD1 matches 11 bases. CDR1 and CDR2 (germline): SGHVS, FNYEAQ. The CDR3 has 15 amino acids. V lost 8 bases to trimming and J lost 4 bases; unmatched junction nucleotides: 10.

This clonotype showed up just a few times. V gene TRBV5-1 combines with J gene TRBJ1-1; unclear D gene. Trimming cost V 6 bases and J 3 bases, with 12 bases left between them. CDR3 size: 13 residues. Germline CDR1 and CDR2: SGHRS and YFSETQ. The CDR3: CASTRRADTEAFF. DNA for the CDR3: TGCGCCAGCACCCGGCGGGCGGACACTGAAGCTTTCTTT.

The table lists this clonotype with many counts. This chain connects TRBV10-3 to TRBJ1-2; 9 bases map to TRBD1. The CDR3 is 14 residues long. J was trimmed by 3 bases and V by 8 bases; bases with no gene match: 7. Germline CDR1 is ENHRY and CDR2 is SYGVKD. The CDR3 loop is CAIGGTGQHYGYTF. In DNA form, the CDR3 reads TGTGCCATCGGGGGGACAGGGCAGCACTATGGCTACACCTTC.

The rearrangement joins TRBV29-1 to TRBJ1-2; D might be TRBD1 (5 bases). The CDR3 has 15 residues. The V and J ends lost 5 bases and 1 base respectively, with 17 bases between them. Germline V gene lookup returns CDR1 SQVTM and CDR2 ANQGSEA. This chain's CDR3 is CSVPTPSGGNYGYTF. The CDR3 nucleotides are TGCAGCGTTCCGACTCCCTCCGGGGGTAACTATGGCTACACCTTC.

Many counts were recorded for this clonotype. The genes are TRBV20-1 and TRBJ2-7; 11 bases line up with TRBD1. J gave up 6 bases and V 2 bases, and 6 bases lay outside the gene matches. Germline loops: CDR1 DFQATT, CDR2 SNEGSKA (reference sequence). The CDR3 sequence is 14 residues long. The CDR3 region is CSARPRDRGVEQYF. For the CDR3, the DNA is TGCAGTGCTAGACCAAGGGACAGGGGGGTCGAGCAGTACTTC.